The 24 T cell receptor beta chains given below trace back to one sample, sequenced in a study of CD8+ T cells in alopecia areata. Investigators isolated RNA and reverse transcribed it into cDNA to act as the sequencing template. Clones were sequenced by immunoSEQ multiplex PCR, and TCRdb holds only the in-frame ones, with some missing. The repertoire includes about 42,000 clones, 80% to 95% of them detected once, and over 15% sits in the top ten. The treatment here: oral pan-JAK inhibitor, 5-10 mg twice daily. Sequencing used CD8+ T cells sorted from blood, obtained at week 24, from a patient treated with tofacitinib. These receptors originate from a human donor with alopecia areata.

The chain has TRBV6-5 and TRBJ2-4; TRBD1 is a possible D gene (5 bases). V was trimmed by 2 bases and J by 6 bases, leaving 5 bases between them. This CDR3 has 12 amino acids. Germline assignment: CDR1 MNHEY and CDR2 SVGAGI. CDR3 loop: CASSYGANIQYF. DNA of the CDR3: TGTGCCAGCAGTTACGGGGCAAACATTCAGTACTTC.

The chain carries TRBV7-9 and TRBJ2-5, with 8 bases that match TRBD1. The CDR3 is 17 residues long. J gave up 3 bases and V 5 bases, and 14 bases lay outside the gene matches. Germline V lookup: CDR1 SEHNR, CDR2 FQNEAQ (reference sequence). The CDR3 DNA follows: TGTGCCAGCAGCAATCGGGACAGGCCTACCCCAGAAGAGACCCAGTACTTC. It translates to CASSNRDRPTPEETQYF.

This clone was detected once. The V gene is TRBV27, the J gene TRBJ2-5, with 8 positions matching TRBD1. The assigned J gene may be wrong: the sequence end matches TRBJ2-7 better. Germline V gene lookup returns CDR1 MNHEY and CDR2 SMNVEV (reference sequence). The length of the CDR3 is 13 residues. This CDR3 is CASTRQGSHEQYF. CDR3 nucleotides: TGTGCCAGCACTCGACAGGGGAGCCACGAGCAGTACTTC.

The V gene is TRBV4-1, the J gene TRBJ2-3, with no clear D. The CDR3 is made up of 14 amino acids. Germline V gene sequence: CDR1 MGHRA, CDR2 YSYEKL. Trimming shortened V by 3 bases and J by 2 bases, and 9 bases separated the two germline ends. DNA of the CDR3: TGCGCCAGCAGCCAGACTTTCCCCACAGATACGCAGTATTTT. Protein product: CASSQTFPTDTQYF.

The chain carries TRBV7-6 and TRBJ2-5, with D uncertain. Between the trimmed V and J ends, which lost 1 base and 2 bases, there was a span of 14 bases. Germline V gives CDR1 SGHVS, CDR2 FNYEAQ. The CDR3 length is 16 residues. CDR3 amino acids: CASSLEWEARQETQYF. Written as DNA, the CDR3 is TGTGCCAGCAGCTTAGAATGGGAAGCTAGACAAGAGACCCAGTACTTC.

The chain combines TRBV5-6 with TRBJ2-7; 10 bases are a match to TRBD2. With 1 base clipped from V and 2 bases from J, the junction kept 6 bases outside the gene matches. The length of the CDR3 is 16 residues. Germline loops: CDR1 SGHDT, CDR2 YYEEEE. The CDR3 sequence: CASSLLPSGGPYEQYF. The CDR3 DNA is TGTGCCAGCAGCTTGTTGCCTAGCGGGGGACCCTACGAGCAGTACTTC.

The chain uses TRBV4-1 and TRBJ2-1, with D unclear. This CDR3 is 13 amino acids long. Trimming left V 0 bases short and J 4 bases short, with 4 bases between. Per germline, CDR1 MGHRA and CDR2 YSYEKL. The CDR3 loop is CASSQEGYNEQFF. In DNA form, the CDR3 reads TGCGCCAGCAGCCAAGAGGGGTACAATGAGCAGTTCTTC.

This chain joins TRBV13 and TRBJ2-7; TRBD1 or TRBD2 may be the D gene (6 bases each). Trimming took 5 bases from V and 4 from J, leaving 12 bases between them. Germline-derived CDR1 and CDR2 are PRHDT and FYEKMQ (reference sequence). This CDR3 spans 13 amino acids. The CDR3 region has the DNA TGTGCCAGCAGCCCAGAAGGGGGGTACGAGCAGTACTTC. Protein sequence: CASSPEGGYEQYF.

The rearrangement links TRBV28 to TRBJ2-2; 8 bases are shared with TRBD2. Per germline, CDR1 MDHEN and CDR2 SYDVKM. The CDR3 spans 13 residues. After removal of 3 bases from V and 6 bases from J, the junction contained 0 bases not matched to a gene. The CDR3 DNA is TGTGCCAGCAGTTTGCGGGGGGCCGGGGAGCTGTTTTTT. It encodes CASSLRGAGELFF.

The chain links TRBV29-1 to TRBJ2-7; D possibly matches TRBD1 or TRBD2 (5 bases each). V lost 4 bases to trimming and J lost 0 bases, with 7 bases between them. In germline, CDR1 is SQVTM, CDR2 ANQGSEA. This CDR3 has 12 residues. CDR3 loop: CSVGGNSYEQYF. The CDR3 region has the DNA TGCAGCGTTGGGGGGAACTCCTACGAGCAGTACTTC.

J is TRBJ1-1 and V is TRBV5-1; D is perhaps TRBD1 (5 bases). Deletions cut 3 bases from V and 0 bases from J, with 9 bases between. CDR1 is SGHRS and CDR2 is YFSETQ in the germline V gene. This CDR3 spans 14 amino acids. CDR3 residues: CASSWGLMNTEAFF. The DNA of the CDR3 is TGCGCCAGCAGCTGGGGCCTCATGAACACTGAAGCTTTCTTT.

This chain uses TRBV29-1 with TRBJ2-5; 7 bases map to TRBD1. The J call is doubtful: the DNA matches TRBJ2-7 better. CDR1 and CDR2 (germline): SQVTM, ANQGSEA. CDR3 size: 17 residues. The CDR3 loop reads CSVEGSKGQASSYEQYF. The CDR3 region has the DNA TGCAGCGTTGAAGGCTCTAAAGGACAGGCCAGCTCCTACGAGCAGTACTTC.

The J gene is TRBJ2-7, the V gene TRBV7-2, with 8 bases that match TRBD1. Germline V CDR1 and CDR2: SGHTA, FQGNSA. The CDR3 covers 15 residues. V lost 5 bases, J lost 9 bases, and 15 bases stayed unmatched. The CDR3 region is CASSPLTGDRFGQYF. The CDR3 nucleotides read TGTGCCAGCAGCCCCCTGACAGGGGATCGTTTCGGGCAGTACTTC.

The rearrangement links TRBV4-3 to TRBJ2-7; D is uncertain. Germline lookup yields CDR1 LGHNA and CDR2 YSLEER. The CDR3 extends over 12 amino acids. Trimming cost V 5 bases and J 6 bases, with 11 bases left between them. The CDR3 region has the DNA TGCGCCAGCAGCTCCCCGACGGGCGAGCAGTACTTC. Residues: CASSSPTGEQYF.

This clone was seen only a few times. The chain couples TRBV29-1 to TRBJ2-7, with a weak D call TRBD1 (6 bases). The V gene lost 6 bases and the J gene lost 3 bases, with 15 bases spanning the gap. The CDR3 consists of 13 residues. Germline-derived CDR1 and CDR2 are SQVTM and ANQGSEA. CDR3 protein: CSVPGARIYEQYF. The CDR3 DNA reads as TGCAGCGTACCAGGGGCTCGTATCTACGAGCAGTACTTC.

This chain links TRBV9 with TRBJ2-1; tentatively, D is TRBD1 or TRBD2 (6 bases each). The CDR3 totals 16 residues. V was pared by 0 bases and J by 4 bases, with 14 bases between. Germline CDR1 SGDLS, CDR2 YYNGEE. CDR3 nucleotides: TGTGCCAGCAGCGTAGAAGGGGGGCCCCCATACAATGAGCAGTTCTTC. It codes for CASSVEGGPPYNEQFF.

The chain employs TRBV27 and TRBJ1-4; D remains ambiguous. This CDR3 contains 15 residues. Between the trimmed V and J ends, which lost 5 bases and 8 bases, there was a span of 18 bases. CDR1 and CDR2 from the germline V gene are MNHEY and SMNVEV (reference sequence). For the CDR3, the DNA is TGTGCCAGCAGTCCCCCTTTGGCGGCGACCGAAAAACTGTTTTTT. It encodes CASSPPLAATEKLFF. Looking up the rest from reference TRBV27 and TRBJ1-4 gives the full variable domain: EAQVTQNPRYLITVTGKKLTVTCSQNMNHEYMSWYRQDPGLGLRQIYYSMNVEVTDKGDVPEGYKVSRKEKRNFPLILESPSPNQTSLYFCASSPPLAATEKLFFGSGTQLSVL.

J is TRBJ2-7 and V is TRBV7-9; D is undetermined. Per germline, CDR1 SEHNR and CDR2 FQNEAQ (reference sequence). V gave up 1 base and J gave up 3 bases, with 7 bases separating them. CDR3 length equals 13 residues. The CDR3 is CASSLVDGYEQYF. In DNA form, the CDR3 reads TGTGCCAGCAGCTTAGTAGACGGCTACGAGCAGTACTTC.

The chain has TRBV29-1 and TRBJ2-3, with a possible D match to TRBD1 (5 bases). Germline CDR1 is SQVTM and CDR2 is ANQGSEA. V was shortened by 3 bases and J by 2 bases, with 9 bases between the two germline ends. This CDR3 is 13 amino acids long. The CDR3 loop is CSVDQGITDTQYF. The CDR3 DNA sequence: TGCAGCGTTGACCAGGGAATCACAGATACGCAGTATTTT.

This rearrangement joins TRBV19 to TRBJ1-1, with a possible D match to TRBD1 (5 bases). Trimming stripped 8 bases from V and 3 bases from J, with 13 bases between. The CDR3 has 13 amino acids. Germline CDR1 and CDR2: LNHDA and SQIVND (reference sequence). DNA of the CDR3: TGTGCCAGTGGCAGGGTCGGTGACACTGAAGCTTTCTTT. Its protein product is CASGRVGDTEAFF.

This chain links TRBV7-2 with TRBJ2-7; no clear D. Trimming removed 1 base at V and 4 bases at J, with 14 bases between. The germline gives CDR1 SGHTA, CDR2 FQGNSA. CDR3 size: 15 residues. The DNA for the CDR3 is TGTGCCAGCAGCTTAGACGTCCGGGTTGGATACGAGCAGTACTTC. As protein: CASSLDVRVGYEQYF.

The gene calls are TRBV4-2 and TRBJ2-7; D is unclear. CDR3 size: 14 residues. V lost 0 bases, J lost 3 bases, and 9 bases lay in between. Germline CDR1 LGHNA, CDR2 YNFKEQ. The CDR3 region is CASSQESPFYEQYF. CDR3 in DNA: TGTGCCAGCAGCCAAGAAAGCCCCTTCTACGAGCAGTACTTC.

The table lists this clone with a few counts. V is TRBV29-1 and J is TRBJ2-7, with 7 bases lining up with TRBD1. Germline V gene lookup returns CDR1 SQVTM and CDR2 ANQGSEA. With V trimmed by 7 bases and J by 1 base, 7 bases remained unmatched. This CDR3 contains 13 residues. The CDR3 is CSAATGDSYEQYF. The CDR3 DNA reads as TGCAGCGCCGCTACAGGGGATTCCTACGAGCAGTACTTC.

A single count supports this clone. The chain joins TRBV2 to TRBJ2-3; 7 bases map to TRBD1. Germline-derived CDR1 and CDR2 are SNHLY and FYNNEI. V lost 5 bases to trimming and J lost 4 bases; unmatched junction nucleotides: 12. The CDR3 has 16 residues. CDR3 nucleotides: TGTGCCAGCAGTACTCAAGCTACAGGGGTCGCAGATACGCAGTATTTT. It encodes CASSTQATGVADTQYF. Full variable domain (missing parts from reference TRBV2 and TRBJ2-3): EPEVTQTPSHQVTQMGQEVILRCVPISNHLYFYWYRQILGQKVEFLVSFYNNEISEKSEIFDDQFSVERPDGSNFTLKIRSTKLEDSAMYFCASSTQATGVADTQYFGPGTRLTVL.